These 29 T cell receptor beta chains share one sample of origin, sequenced in a study of blood T cells in healthy people across ages. PCR was performed a second time for 7 to 11 cycles using a sample-barcoded 5' primer and a J-beta primer mix. MiXCR, run by TCRdb on the 5' RACE reads, gives a single entry per CDR3 protein. This sample yields around 1,000,000 distinct CDR3 sequences, of which 20% to 25% are seen a single time; 0.65% to 0.75% belongs to the top ten. The sample also formed part of further work on T cells of mothers and their children.

Sequencing was performed on blood. The receptors were gathered from a girl aged 2 to 9 in good health.

This chain's CDR3 is CASSRRGAASNTGELFF. CDR3 bases: TGCGCCAGCAGCCGCAGGGGCGCGGCATCGAACACCGGGGAGCTGTTTTTT. The rearrangement links TRBV5-1 to TRBJ2-2; D perhaps matches TRBD1 (6 bases). CDR3 size: 17 residues. Trimming cost V 4 bases and J 0 bases, with 16 bases left between them. The germline V gene encodes CDR1 SGHRS and CDR2 YFSETQ.

This clonotype showed up many times. The chain links TRBV20-1 to TRBJ2-2, with 7 bases aligning to TRBD2. This CDR3 region has 16 residues. CDR1 is DFQATT and CDR2 is SNEGSKA in the germline V gene (reference sequence). With V trimmed by 6 bases and J by 4 bases, 14 bases remained unmatched. CDR3 sequence reads: CSAREGRAGLTGELFF. The CDR3 bases are TGCAGTGCCAGGGAGGGACGAGCGGGGCTCACCGGGGAGCTGTTTTTT.

The DNA for the CDR3 is TGTGCCAGCACCTCGACTACTAGCGGGACCCCCTACAATGAGCAGTTCTTC. Residues: CASTSTTSGTPYNEQFF. The chain employs TRBV28 and TRBJ2-1; 10 bases are shared with TRBD2. V lost 7 bases to trimming and J lost 2 bases; unmatched junction nucleotides: 11. CDR1 and CDR2 from the germline V gene are MDHEN and SYDVKM. The CDR3 length is 17 residues.

The rearrangement joins TRBV7-9 to TRBJ1-2; tentative D call: TRBD1 (6 bases). V was shortened by 3 bases and J by 0 bases, with 14 bases between the two germline ends. In germline, CDR1 is SEHNR, CDR2 FQNEAQ (reference sequence). CDR3 length: 16 amino acids. The CDR3 reads CASSLAGDLANYGYTF. The CDR3 DNA follows: TGTGCCAGCAGCTTGGCAGGGGACTTAGCTAACTATGGCTACACCTTC.

This chain joins TRBV14 and TRBJ2-1; perhaps TRBD1 as D (7 bases). The CDR3 has 17 residues. CDR1 is SGHDN, CDR2 FVKESK, per germline. V was trimmed by 2 bases and J by 0 bases, leaving 14 bases between them. The CDR3 DNA follows: TGTGCCAGCAGCCAACACCTCAGGGGGGTCTCCTACAATGAGCAGTTCTTC. It codes for CASSQHLRGVSYNEQFF.

The chain couples TRBV7-6 to TRBJ2-2; 8 nucleotides align to TRBD2. CDR1 is SGHVS and CDR2 is FNYEAQ in the germline V gene. Trimming took 3 bases from V and 3 from J; bases not matched to a gene: 9. The CDR3 length is 17 residues. The CDR3 spells CASSFPAGETHTGELFF. The CDR3 DNA follows: TGTGCCAGCAGCTTCCCAGCGGGGGAAACTCACACCGGGGAGCTGTTTTTT.

J is TRBJ1-1 and V is TRBV28; 7 bases are a match to TRBD1. With 7 bases clipped from V and 0 bases from J, the junction kept 11 bases outside the gene matches. The CDR3 is 16 residues long. The germline CDR1 and CDR2 sequences are MDHEN and SYDVKM. DNA of the CDR3: TGTGCCAGCAATGACAGGGTGGGGAGCATGAACACTGAAGCTTTCTTT. Its translation: CASNDRVGSMNTEAFF.

This clonotype has a handful of counts. J is TRBJ1-2 and V is TRBV13; the match to TRBD1 covers 7 bases. CDR1 PRHDT and CDR2 FYEKMQ come from the germline V gene (reference sequence). V shed 5 bases, J shed 4 bases, and the junction held 10 bases outside the gene matches. This CDR3 spans 15 amino acids. As DNA, the CDR3 is TGTGCCAGCAGCCCTACAGGGGTCGATCTCTATGGCTACACCTTC. Translated, it gives CASSPTGVDLYGYTF.

This clonotype was seen a few times. The CDR3: CATEWTQGHGYTF. The CDR3 nucleotides are TGTGCCACCGAATGGACACAGGGCCATGGCTACACCTTC. This chain connects TRBV15 to TRBJ1-2; D possibly corresponds to TRBD1 (6 bases). Looked up from germline, CDR1 is LNHNV and CDR2 is YYDKDF (reference sequence). V shed 8 bases and J shed 6 bases, with 16 bases lying between them. The CDR3 has 13 amino acids.

Regarding this clonotype: One end of the junction fails to match germline, which may point to a read error. The rearrangement links TRBV5-6 to TRBJ2-1; unclear D gene. Germline V lookup: CDR1 SGHDT, CDR2 YYEEEE. This CDR3 region has 11 residues. In DNA, the CDR3 is TGTGCCAGCAGCTTTACTGAAGAGCAGCTCTTC. Translating gives CASSFTEEQLF.

The chain is built from TRBV14 and TRBJ2-7, with a possible D match to TRBD1 (6 bases). The length of the CDR3 is 14 residues. Per germline, CDR1 SGHDN and CDR2 FVKESK. V lost 4 bases and J lost 4, with 14 bases in between. The CDR3 DNA reads TGTGCCAGCAGCCGTACAGGGTGGGGATACGAGCAGTACTTC. This sequence encodes CASSRTGWGYEQYF.

V is TRBV29-1 and J is TRBJ1-2; perhaps TRBD1 as D (6 bases). The V and J ends lost 6 bases and 4 bases respectively, with 15 bases between them. Germline lookup yields CDR1 SQVTM and CDR2 ANQGSEA. This CDR3 has 13 amino acids. The CDR3 bases are TGCAGCGTCAGGACAGAGGTTCGCTATGGCTACACCTTC. Translation gives CSVRTEVRYGYTF.

J is TRBJ1-1 and V is TRBV29-1, with a weak D call TRBD1 (5 bases). The CDR3 totals 10 residues. The V end was cut by 7 bases, the J end by 7 bases, with 10 bases between. CDR1 is SQVTM and CDR2 is ANQGSEA in the germline V gene. CDR3 residues: CSGGGGEAFF. The CDR3 nucleotides read TGCAGCGGTGGGGGTGGTGAAGCTTTCTTT.

The CDR3 region is CASNLAGTSGNNEQFF. The CDR3, as DNA: TGTGCCAGCAACTTAGCCGGGACTAGCGGTAACAATGAGCAGTTCTTC. The rearrangement links TRBV27 to TRBJ2-1, with 11 bases lining up with TRBD2. There are 16 residues in the CDR3. V lost 7 bases, J lost 5 bases, and 10 bases stayed unmatched. Germline V lookup: CDR1 MNHEY, CDR2 SMNVEV (reference sequence).

This clonotype appeared a few times. This chain links TRBV20-1 with TRBJ2-7; 8 bases are a match to TRBD1. The CDR3 is made up of 14 amino acids. V lost 6 bases and J lost 7; bases outside the gene matches: 14. Germline lookup yields CDR1 DFQATT and CDR2 SNEGSKA (reference sequence). The DNA of the CDR3 is TGCAGTGCGCGAAAGACAGGGGAGGCGCGAGAGCAGTACTTC. Residues: CSARKTGEAREQYF.

This clonotype turned up a few times. Mismatch with germline at one junction end may stem from a read error. This sequence joins TRBV12-3 or TRBV12-4 and TRBJ1-4; D unclear. This CDR3 is 11 amino acids long. The CDR3, as DNA: TGTGCCGGCAGTTTGGATGAAAAACTGTTTTTT. This gives the protein CAGSLDEKLFF.

The rearrangement links TRBV5-1 to TRBJ2-7; 14 bases are a match to TRBD2. The CDR3 length is 15 residues. The germline V gene has CDR1 SGHRS and CDR2 YFSETQ. V shed 4 bases, J shed 7 bases, and the junction held 7 bases outside the gene matches. CDR3 in amino acids: CASSPGLAGDREQYF. The CDR3 nucleotides are TGCGCCAGCAGCCCGGGACTAGCGGGAGACAGGGAGCAGTACTTC.

This clonotype has just a few counts. The gene calls are TRBV4-1 and TRBJ2-1; 8 nucleotides match TRBD2. The end of the DNA aligns better with TRBJ2-7, so the J call may be wrong. CDR1 is MGHRA, CDR2 YSYEKL, per germline. CDR3 length: 17 residues. DNA of the CDR3: TGCGCCAGCAGCCCAGACCTACTCAGCGGGAGCTGGAACGAGCAGTACTTC. Protein product: CASSPDLLSGSWNEQYF.

The CDR3 DNA reads TGCAGCGCCCAAAGGGACTTCAATGAGCAGTTCTTC. Its protein is CSAQRDFNEQFF. This chain uses TRBV29-1 with TRBJ2-5; TRBD2 might be the D (6 bases). Gene TRBJ2-1 matches the end of the DNA better, so the J call may be wrong. CDR1 SQVTM and CDR2 ANQGSEA come from the germline V gene. The CDR3 extends over 12 amino acids.

This sequence joins TRBV20-1 and TRBJ2-7; D is uncertain. Per the germline V gene, CDR1 is DFQATT and CDR2 is SNEGSKA (reference sequence). V was clipped by 3 bases and J by 5 bases, with 8 bases between them. The CDR3 runs to 11 residues. CDR3 amino acids: CSASQGNEQYF. The CDR3 DNA reads as TGCAGTGCTAGTCAAGGGAACGAGCAGTACTTC.

This clonotype appeared once. The rearrangement uses TRBV29-1 and TRBJ2-1; 7 bases are shared with TRBD1. The J call may be mistaken, given a closer DNA end match to TRBJ2-7. This CDR3 region has 14 residues. From germline, CDR1 is SQVTM and CDR2 ANQGSEA. This CDR3 is CSAVGQLGTYEQYF. CDR3 in DNA: TGCAGCGCGGTGGGACAGTTGGGAACCTACGAGCAGTACTTC.

The chain has TRBV7-2 and TRBJ1-5, with D unclear. The V end was cut by 5 bases, the J end by 5 bases, with 13 bases between. The CDR3 covers 14 residues. In germline, CDR1 is SGHTA, CDR2 FQGNSA. CDR3 sequence reads: CASSPLQSHQPQHF. In nucleotides, the CDR3 is TGTGCCAGCAGCCCGTTACAGTCTCATCAGCCCCAGCATTTT.

This clonotype was counted between two and nine times. The chain links TRBV7-8 to TRBJ1-2; a weak D match, TRBD1 (5 bases). The CDR3 runs 15 residues. Germline V CDR1 and CDR2: SGHVS, FQNEAQ. The CDR3 protein is CATLVGGEETYGYTF. CDR3 DNA sequence: TGTGCTACTTTAGTGGGGGGAGAAGAGACCTATGGCTACACCTTC. The whole variable domain, filled in from reference TRBV7-8 and TRBJ1-2, reads GAGVSQSPRYKVAKRGQDVALRCDPISGHVSLFWYQQALGQGPEFLTYFQNEAQLDKSGLPSDRFFAERPEGSVSTLKIQRTQQEDSAVYLCATLVGGEETYGYTFGSGTRLTVV.

J is TRBJ2-3 and V is TRBV9; tentative D call: TRBD2 (6 bases). Germline V gene lookup returns CDR1 SGDLS and CDR2 YYNGEE. V lost 4 bases and J lost 0, with 12 bases in between. There are 15 residues in the CDR3. The CDR3 DNA reads TGTGCCAGCAGCCCGCGCGGGACTAGCACAGATACGCAGTATTTT. It encodes CASSPRGTSTDTQYF.

This clonotype was seen just once. Germline is not matched at one junction end, which may reflect a read error. The chain joins TRBV28 to TRBJ1-1; D may be TRBD1 (6 bases). The CDR3 has 15 amino acids. Per the germline V gene, CDR1 is MDHEN and CDR2 is SYDVKM. The CDR3 nucleotides are TGTGCCAACAGTTGGGGGACATGGGTGAACACTGAAGCTTTCTTT. Translating gives CANSWGTWVNTEAFF.

V gene TRBV20-1 combines with J gene TRBJ2-1; 7 bases align to TRBD2. This CDR3 is 14 amino acids long. Trimming cost V 6 bases and J 3 bases; bases outside gene matches: 8. Germline loops: CDR1 DFQATT, CDR2 SNEGSKA (reference sequence). CDR3 nucleotide sequence: TGCAGTGCCGTTGCGGGAGAAGGCTACAATGAGCAGTTCTTC. Amino acid sequence: CSAVAGEGYNEQFF.

The chain employs TRBV29-1 and TRBJ1-2; D is undetermined. V was shortened by 3 bases and J by 4 bases, with 15 bases between the two germline ends. CDR3 length: 14 residues. Germline V gene lookup returns CDR1 SQVTM and CDR2 ANQGSEA. The CDR3 nucleotides are TGCAGCGTTGAGAGGGCAGCTATCCTCTATGGCTACACCTTC. Translated: CSVERAAILYGYTF.

The chain is built from TRBV2 and TRBJ2-7; TRBD1 matches at 7 bases. Unmatched junction bases numbered 13, after V lost 3 bases and J lost 2 bases. The CDR3 has 17 amino acids. Germline V gives CDR1 SNHLY, CDR2 FYNNEI. CDR3 region: CASSDGRDGTATYEQYF. CDR3 in DNA: TGTGCCAGCAGTGATGGTCGGGACGGGACAGCCACCTACGAGCAGTACTTC.

This clonotype was found a few times. The rearrangement uses TRBV3-1 and TRBJ2-4; the D is unclear. This CDR3 contains 14 residues. Per the germline V gene, CDR1 is LGHDT and CDR2 is YNNKEL (reference sequence). Trimming took 1 base from V and 1 from J, leaving 5 bases between them. This CDR3 is CASSQVGAKNIQYF. The CDR3 DNA sequence: TGTGCCAGCAGCCAAGTAGGCGCCAAAAACATTCAGTACTTC.